The TCR beta chain under discussion was sequenced for a study of T cell responses to AZD1222 COVID-19 vaccine. Study-wide context: Pooled samples include second doses given at about 4 or 12 weeks.

In regard to this clone: As yet, its antigen is unknown.

Generated by immunoSEQ multiplex PCR, the TCRdb table keeps only in-frame clones and is missing some. The sample includes about 97,000 clones, about 88% of them seen just once. The CDR3 covers 13 residues. Trimming removed 4 bases from V and 1 base from J, with 8 bases in between. Study-wide findings and caveats: Reportedly, nearly half the spike-specific TCRs target unmutated variant regions. Among the donors, most were white British and more were female, and clonal diversity was possibly underestimated.

This TCR was recovered from an adult in good health. The chain recombines TRBV12-3 or TRBV12-4 with TRBJ2-7, with D possibly matching TRBD1 (6 bases). The starting material was peripheral blood, obtained on day 0 of AZD1222 vaccination. The DNA for the CDR3 is TGTGCCAGCAGTTATCAGGGGTCCTACGAGCAGTACTTC. Protein product: CASSYQGSYEQYF.